One sample yielded the 9 T cell receptor beta chains listed below, sequenced in a study of metastatic and nonmetastatic thyroid tumors. Until they underwent thyroid surgery, no patient had received any treatment. TCRdb re-processed the PCR reads through MiXCR. The sample records 43,000 or so clones, less than 20% being singletons. The sample comprised blood. Every receptor here comes from a female donor with papillary thyroid cancer or a benign thyroid nodule (not recorded which). Some clones in this sample may be carry-over from other donors' samples.

Turning to this clone: The conserved closing phenylalanine or tryptophan is absent in this CDR3, likely reflecting a read error. No DNA is shown, since the ends of the CDR3 on it are uncertain; the CDR3 is the one TCRdb lists. This sequence joins TRBV7-2 and TRBJ2-1; the table's D call, TRBD2, was not checked against the DNA. With termini counted, the CDR3 has 13 amino acids. Per germline, CDR1 SGHTA and CDR2 FQGNSA. The CDR3: CASSPSQGGLGSL.

This clone was recorded many times. V gene TRBV30 combines with J gene TRBJ2-2; D may be TRBD2 (6 bases). The germline gives CDR1 GTSNPN, CDR2 SVGIG (reference sequence). The germline V and J ends were trimmed by 0 bases and 0 bases, with 8 bases remaining between them. This CDR3 region has 15 residues. The CDR3 reads CAWSVGGANTGELFF. The DNA of the CDR3 is TGTGCCTGGAGTGTTGGAGGGGCGAACACCGGGGAGCTGTTTTTT.

CDR3 in DNA: TGTGCCAGCAGTGATCCGGGACAGGGGGTTGAGACCCAGTACTTC. Translated: CASSDPGQGVETQYF. V is TRBV25-1 and J is TRBJ2-5, with 11 bases lining up with TRBD1. The CDR3 totals 15 residues. The germline gives CDR1 MGHDK, CDR2 SYGVNS. V dropped 3 bases and J dropped 5; count of bases not matched to a gene: 5.

This clone was observed a few times. The junction shows a germline mismatch at one end, possibly a read error. The chain carries TRBV6-4 and TRBJ2-6; D is undetermined. CDR1 and CDR2 from the germline V gene are MRHNA and SNTAGT. The CDR3 is 16 amino acids. The DNA for the CDR3 is TGTGCCAGCAGTGAGGCGGAGTACTCTGGGGTCAACTTCCTGACTTTC. It encodes CASSEAEYSGVNFLTF.

This clone has a count of ten or more. The gene calls are TRBV3-1 and TRBJ2-5; 16 bases are a match to TRBD2. The J segment lost 4 bases and the V segment lost 0 bases, leaving 5 bases of the junction unmatched. Looked up from germline, CDR1 is LGHDT and CDR2 is YNNKEL (reference sequence). The CDR3 sequence is 18 residues long. The DNA of the CDR3 is TGTGCCAGCAGCCAAGATATGGGACTAGCGGGAGGGTCAGAGACCCAGTACTTC. Translated: CASSQDMGLAGGSETQYF.

This clone was seen only a few times. The chain uses TRBV28 and TRBJ1-5, with 9 bases identical to TRBD1. Germline CDR1 is MDHEN and CDR2 is SYDVKM. Trimming removed 7 bases from V and 7 bases from J; junction bases left unmatched: 11. This CDR3 is 15 amino acids long. The CDR3 coding sequence is TGTGCCAGCACTACGGGACAGGGCCTCGGCCAGCCCCAGCATTTT. It specifies CASTTGQGLGQPQHF. The full variable domain, rest sourced from reference TRBV28 and TRBJ1-5, is DVKVTQSSRYLVKRTGEKVFLECVQDMDHENMFWYRQDPGLGLRLIYFSYDVKMKEKGDIPEGYSVSREKKERFSLILESASTNQTSMYLCASTTGQGLGQPQHFGDGTRLSIL.

This clone was observed many times. V usage is TRBV7-9 and J usage is TRBJ2-7, with 7 positions matching TRBD2. The J segment lost 5 bases and the V segment lost 5 bases, leaving 6 bases of the junction unmatched. From germline, CDR1 is SEHNR and CDR2 FQNEAQ (reference sequence). The CDR3 has 13 amino acids. CDR3 region: CASSVTGGHEQYF. The CDR3 DNA reads as TGTGCCAGCAGCGTGACGGGAGGCCACGAGCAGTACTTC.

The rearrangement joins TRBV15 to TRBJ2-1, with TRBD2 matching over 7 bases. Germline CDR1 reads LNHNV; CDR2 reads YYDKDF (reference sequence). Germline trimming cut 0 bases from V and 9 bases from J; bases unmatched to any gene: 14. CDR3 length: 17 amino acids. DNA of the CDR3: TGTGCCACCAGCAGAGATGCGAGAAGTTCGAGGGAGGGTGAGCAGTTCTTC. This translates into CATSRDARSSREGEQFF.

This clone was recorded many times. V gene TRBV7-3 combines with J gene TRBJ2-1; 7 bases align to TRBD2. Germline trimming cut 3 bases from V and 10 bases from J; bases unmatched to any gene: 15. CDR1 and CDR2 from the germline V gene are SGHTA and FQGTGA. The CDR3 is made up of 16 amino acids. The CDR3 nucleotides are TGTGCCAGCAGCTTTAATATGGCGGGAGCTGGTGGGGAGCAGTTCTTC. Residues: CASSFNMAGAGGEQFF.